This T cell receptor (beta chain) was retrieved from a study of metastatic and nonmetastatic thyroid tumors. Overall study context: Repertoire comparisons spanned blood and tumor or nodule tissue from malignant and benign thyroid patients. General study points: Malignant tumors reportedly showed significantly higher TCR beta diversity than benign nodules in both blood and tumor.

Authors' methods: A papillary thyroid cancer distant-metastasis classifier was built from CDR3 differences across clinicopathological groups. TCRdb re-clonotyped the PCR reads via MiXCR. These V and J calls derive from TCRdb rather than the authors' analysis. This table has over 10,000 clones, 23% appearing once. This clone was seen only a few times. Antigen: not known. Nobody among the patients had been given any treatment before thyroid surgery. The specimen sequenced was adjacent normal tissue. This receptor was taken from a female donor with papillary thyroid cancer or a benign thyroid nodule (not recorded which). Some clones in this sample may be carry-over from other donors' samples.

CDR3 sequence reads: CASSWGQGIEKLFF. The CDR3 DNA reads as TGTGCCAGCAGCTGGGGACAGGGGATTGAAAAACTGTTTTTT. J is TRBJ1-4 and V is TRBV11-2; 10 nucleotides match TRBD1. The trim removed 4 bases at V and 7 bases at J, leaving 3 bases unmatched. Looked up from germline, CDR1 is SGHAT and CDR2 is FQNNGV. CDR3 length equals 14 residues. Full variable domain (outside the CDR3, taken from reference TRBV11-2 and TRBJ1-4): EAGVAQSPRYKIIEKRQSVAFWCNPISGHATLYWYQQILGQGPKLLIQFQNNGVVDDSQLPKDRFSAERLKGVDSTLKIQPAKLEDSAVYLCASSWGQGIEKLFFGSGTQLSVL.